Each of the 17 T cell receptor beta chains below was sequenced from the same sample in a study of blood T cell repertoires in COVID-19. Data came from immunoSEQ multiplex PCR; TCRdb stores just in-frame clones and leaves some out. Here the sample spans about 43,000 clones, about 91% being singletons. Sequenced input: peripheral blood. The origin of the receptors is a man aged 60 to 75 with active COVID-19.

V is TRBV11-3 and J is TRBJ1-6; TRBD1 agrees at 8 bases. The ends lost 8 bases at V and 7 bases at J; junction bases unmatched: 7. Germline V gives CDR1 SGHNT, CDR2 YENEEA. The CDR3 is made up of 14 amino acids. For the CDR3, the DNA is TGTGCCAGCTGCGCCGGGACAGGCAATTCACCCCTCCACTTT. Translation gives CASCAGTGNSPLHF.

The V and J genes are TRBV5-1 and TRBJ1-5, with a weak D call TRBD1 (5 bases). There are 14 residues in the CDR3. V shed 4 bases and J shed 1 base, with 9 bases lying between them. Germline V gene lookup returns CDR1 SGHRS and CDR2 YFSETQ. The CDR3 DNA reads as TGCGCCAGCAGCCCGGGGGGGAGCAATCAGCCCCAGCATTTT. Protein: CASSPGGSNQPQHF.

The chain has TRBV10-3 and TRBJ1-1, with D perhaps TRBD1 (5 bases). There are 16 residues in the CDR3. Trimming left V 0 bases short and J 1 base short, with 12 bases between. CDR1 and CDR2 (germline): ENHRY, SYGVKD. In DNA form, the CDR3 reads TGTGCCATCAGTGAGTCGACTCGACAGAGGAACACTGAAGCTTTCTTT. It specifies CAISESTRQRNTEAFF.

V is TRBV25-1 and J is TRBJ1-2, with D possibly TRBD1 on 5 matching bases. With 3 bases removed from V and 3 bases from J, the gap between germline ends came to 8 bases. Germline V gene sequence: CDR1 MGHDK, CDR2 SYGVNS. The CDR3 length is 13 residues. CDR3 coding DNA: TGTGCCAGCAGTGACAGGGTCCACTATGGCTACACCTTC. Translation: CASSDRVHYGYTF.

The chain carries TRBV6-5 and TRBJ1-2; D perhaps matches TRBD1 (6 bases). Germline CDR1 and CDR2: MNHEY and SVGAGI. The CDR3 loop spans 13 amino acids. V lost 6 bases, J lost 4 bases, and 12 bases lay in between. CDR3 DNA: TGTGCCAGCAGCTTGGACAGTCGCTATGGCTACACCTTC. It translates to CASSLDSRYGYTF.

The chain has TRBV4-1 and TRBJ2-1; 10 bases map to TRBD2. This CDR3 has 19 residues. Germline V gene lookup returns CDR1 MGHRA and CDR2 YSYEKL. J lost 1 base, V lost 1 base, and 10 bases had no gene match. The CDR3 nucleotides read TGCGCCAGCAGCCAAGGAGTACTAGCGGGATCTCGGTCCTACAATGAGCAGTTCTTC. Its translation: CASSQGVLAGSRSYNEQFF.

The rearrangement uses TRBV28 and TRBJ2-3, with 7 bases fitting TRBD2. This CDR3 is built from 16 residues. The germline V gene has CDR1 MDHEN and CDR2 SYDVKM. V lost 1 base, J lost 3 bases, and 7 bases stayed unmatched. The CDR3 DNA is TGTGCCAGCAGTTTATTAGACGGGGGGAGGACAGATACGCAGTATTTT. Protein: CASSLLDGGRTDTQYF.

The chain carries TRBV27 and TRBJ1-2, with TRBD1 identical over 7 bases. Germline V CDR1 and CDR2: MNHEY, SMNVEV (reference sequence). The CDR3 is 15 amino acids. Trimming cost V 5 bases and J 4 bases; bases outside gene matches: 10. The CDR3 nucleotides are TGTGCCAGCAGTAATAGGGGACAGAGACCCTATGGCTACACCTTC. Protein: CASSNRGQRPYGYTF.

This clone was counted only a few times. The V and J genes are TRBV6-5 and TRBJ2-7, with 11 bases aligning to TRBD2. V lost 6 bases, J lost 7 bases, and 11 bases stayed unmatched. The V gene's germline CDR1 is MNHEY and CDR2 SVGAGI. The length of the CDR3 is 15 residues. CDR3 coding DNA: TGTGCCAGCAGGACTCTAGCGGGAGGTCTGTATGAGCAGTACTTC. Encoded protein: CASRTLAGGLYEQYF.

The chain is built from TRBV21-1 and TRBJ1-3; the D call in the table, TRBD1, was not verified against the DNA. TRBV21-1 is given as a pseudogene. The CDR3 runs 18 residues. The CDR3 nucleotides are TGTGCCAGCAGCAAGGAGGCGAGTCAGGGGGGAGATGGAAACACCATATATTTT. This translates into CASSKEASQGGDGNTIYF.

Of note for this clone: A read error may account for a junction end that differs from germline. The V and J genes are TRBV7-2 and TRBJ2-3; the D is unclear. CDR1 and CDR2 from the germline V gene are SGHTA and FQGNSA. CDR3 length equals 13 residues. The CDR3 nucleotides are TGTGCCAGCAGCTTACCGAGCACAGATGCGCAGTATTTT. This encodes CASSLPSTDAQYF.

The gene calls are TRBV10-3 and TRBJ2-7; D is perhaps TRBD2 (6 bases). The CDR3 loop spans 13 amino acids. The germline V gene has CDR1 ENHRY and CDR2 SYGVKD. V was cut by 4 bases and J by 0 bases, with 7 bases left in between. As DNA, the CDR3 is TGTGCCATCAGTGGGCGGGACTCCTACGAGCAGTACTTC. It encodes CAISGRDSYEQYF.

V usage is TRBV7-3 and J usage is TRBJ1-1; TRBD1 matches at 9 bases. V lost 5 bases and J lost 6; bases outside the gene matches: 7. The CDR3 extends over 14 amino acids. Germline lookup yields CDR1 SGHTA and CDR2 FQGTGA. The CDR3: CASSTRQGEAEAFF. The CDR3 DNA reads TGTGCCAGCAGCACAAGACAGGGGGAGGCTGAAGCTTTCTTT.

The CDR3 DNA follows: TGTGCCAGCAGCACGACAGGGGGCGATCAGCCCCAGCATTTT. Translated: CASSTTGGDQPQHF. V gene TRBV6-5 combines with J gene TRBJ1-5; TRBD1 aligns across 10 bases. V was clipped by 6 bases and J by 5 bases; unmatched bases: 4. Germline V lookup: CDR1 MNHEY, CDR2 SVGAGI. The CDR3 has 14 residues.

In regard to this clone: Other DNA sequences of this sample code for an identical CDR3. This chain links TRBV13 with TRBJ2-1; TRBD2 aligns across 12 bases. The CDR3 consists of 20 residues. The J segment lost 0 bases and the V segment lost 0 bases, leaving 9 bases of the junction unmatched. Looked up from germline, CDR1 is PRHDT and CDR2 is FYEKMQ (reference sequence). The CDR3 nucleotides are TGTGCCAGCAGCTTAGGCCGGCTAGCGGGGGGGCCGAGCTCCTACAATGAGCAGTTCTTC. The encoded protein is CASSLGRLAGGPSSYNEQFF.

In nucleotides, the CDR3 is TGTGCCAGCAGCTTAGGTTTCGGTCTAGGTCCGGATGAGCAGTTCTTC. As protein: CASSLGFGLGPDEQFF. The chain has TRBV7-2 and TRBJ2-1; D uncertain. Germline lookup yields CDR1 SGHTA and CDR2 FQGNSA. CDR3 length equals 16 residues. V was trimmed by 1 base and J by 8 bases, leaving 18 bases between them.

The CDR3 nucleotides read TGTGCCATTTCAGGACTAGCGGGATTCCCCGGGGAGCTGTTTTTT. This gives the protein CAISGLAGFPGELFF. The rearrangement uses TRBV28 and TRBJ2-2; 12 bases are shared with TRBD2. The CDR3 runs 15 residues. Germline V gene sequence: CDR1 MDHEN, CDR2 SYDVKM. V lost 10 bases to trimming and J lost 6 bases; unmatched junction nucleotides: 9. The full variable domain, completed using reference TRBV28 and TRBJ2-2, is DVKVTQSSRYLVKRTGEKVFLECVQDMDHENMFWYRQDPGLGLRLIYFSYDVKMKEKGDIPEGYSVSREKKERFSLILESASTNQTSMYLCAISGLAGFPGELFFGEGSRLTVL.